One sample yielded the 20 T cell receptor beta chains listed below, sequenced in a study of blood T cell repertoires in COVID-19 (dated by TCRdb to about 2020). The library was obtained by the immunoSEQ multiplex PCR assay. TCRdb re-hosts the immuneACCESS table, in-frame sequences only. Its copies lack some clones; in the studies checked, an unresolved V gene accounts for under half of them, and the cause for the rest is not known. The sample table lists roughly 280,000 clones, approximately 90% of them with a count of one. The top ten hold approximately 4% of the sample. Sequencing was done on a sample of PBMCs or T cells enriched from blood (not recorded which). These receptors all stem from a woman aged 25 to 39 with acute COVID-19.

In regard to this clone: The same CDR3 is also encoded by other DNA sequences in this sample. The V gene is TRBV24-1, the J gene TRBJ2-3; TRBD1 matches 10 bases. This CDR3 spans 15 amino acids. V lost 3 bases to trimming and J lost 6 bases; unmatched junction nucleotides: 5. CDR1 and CDR2 from the germline V gene are KGHDR and SFDVKD. DNA for the CDR3: TGTGCCACCAGTGATCCGGGACAGGGGTCGGATACGCAGTATTTT. This gives the protein CATSDPGQGSDTQYF.

The V and J genes are TRBV20-1 and TRBJ2-1; 8 bases are a match to TRBD2. This CDR3 has 17 amino acids. CDR1 DFQATT and CDR2 SNEGSKA come from the germline V gene (reference sequence). After removal of 3 bases from V and 3 bases from J, the junction contained 13 bases not matched to a gene. CDR3 sequence: CSASVGVIAGNYNEQFF. The CDR3 DNA sequence: TGCAGTGCTAGTGTGGGGGTTATAGCGGGAAACTACAATGAGCAGTTCTTC.

CDR3 DNA sequence: TGCGCCAGCAGCTTGGCACGGACAGACACAGATACGCAGTATTTT. Translated: CASSLARTDTDTQYF. The chain recombines TRBV5-1 with TRBJ2-3; a weak D match, TRBD1 (6 bases). Trimming stripped 0 bases from V and 2 bases from J, with 10 bases between. Germline CDR1 and CDR2: SGHRS and YFSETQ. The CDR3 contains 15 residues. Supplemented by reference TRBV5-1 and TRBJ2-3, the full variable domain reads KAGVTQTPRYLIKTRGQQVTLSCSPISGHRSVSWYQQTPGQGLQFLFEYFSETQRNKGNFPGRFSGRQFSNSRSEMNVSTLELGDSALYLCASSLARTDTDTQYFGPGTRLTVL.

The gene calls are TRBV6-6 and TRBJ2-3; D is uncertain. Germline loops: CDR1 MNHNY, CDR2 SVGAGI (reference sequence). V was clipped by 6 bases and J by 6 bases, with 10 bases between them. CDR3 length equals 12 residues. The CDR3 loop is CASSPTEDTQYF. CDR3 DNA sequence: TGTGCCAGCAGCCCGACTGAGGATACGCAGTATTTT.

The J gene is TRBJ2-7, the V gene TRBV6-5; no firm D call. The germline V and J ends were trimmed by 6 bases and 1 base, with 13 bases remaining between them. The CDR3 spans 14 residues. Germline V gene sequence: CDR1 MNHEY, CDR2 SVGAGI. This chain's CDR3 is CASSPRLTSYEQYF. The CDR3 coding sequence is TGTGCCAGCAGCCCCCGTTTGACTTCCTACGAGCAGTACTTC.

This clone has only one observation. The J gene is TRBJ2-7, the V gene TRBV12-3 or TRBV12-4; 9 nucleotides align to TRBD2. With V trimmed by 7 bases and J by 5 bases, 6 bases remained unmatched. The CDR3 runs to 13 residues. CDR3 sequence: CASTSQRGDEQYF. The CDR3 nucleotides read TGTGCCAGCACCTCGCAGCGGGGGGACGAGCAGTACTTC.

V and J are TRBV18 and TRBJ2-1, with a possible D match to TRBD1 (6 bases). In germline, CDR1 is KGHSH, CDR2 LQKENI. The CDR3 is made up of 14 amino acids. V gave up 4 bases and J gave up 4 bases, with 11 bases separating them. The CDR3 bases are TGTGCCAGCTCACGCCTACAGGGATACAATGAGCAGTTCTTC. It encodes CASSRLQGYNEQFF. Supplemented by reference TRBV18 and TRBJ2-1, the full variable domain reads NAGVMQNPRHLVRRRGQEARLRCSPMKGHSHVYWYRQLPEEGLKFMVYLQKENIIDESGMPKERFSAEFPKEGPSILRIQQVVRGDSAAYFCASSRLQGYNEQFFGPGTRLTVL.

The V call is TRBV19, the J call TRBJ1-5; D gene uncertain. Trimming shortened V by 0 bases and J by 7 bases, and 7 bases separated the two germline ends. The germline CDR1 and CDR2 sequences are LNHDA and SQIVND (reference sequence). This CDR3 is 13 amino acids long. The CDR3: CASSIDSRQPQHF. For the CDR3, the DNA is TGTGCCAGTAGTATAGATTCCAGACAGCCCCAGCATTTT.

V gene TRBV29-1 combines with J gene TRBJ2-7, with TRBD2 matching over 10 bases. The germline V gene has CDR1 SQVTM and CDR2 ANQGSEA. The length of the CDR3 is 11 residues. The CDR3 region has the DNA TGCGGGACTAGCGTCGAGTACGAGCAGTACTTC. It yields the protein CGTSVEYEQYF.

The sample holds a few counts of this clone. This rearrangement joins TRBV11-3 to TRBJ2-7; D might be TRBD1 (5 bases). V was trimmed by 4 bases and J by 2 bases, leaving 9 bases between them. CDR1 is SGHNT and CDR2 is YENEEA in the germline V gene. There are 13 residues in the CDR3. The CDR3 nucleotides are TGTGCCAGCAGCTCCGAGGACACCTACGAGCAGTACTTC. It specifies CASSSEDTYEQYF.

CDR3 coding DNA: TGTGCCAGCAGTGTCACGGCAGCGGCTAACATGAACACTGAAGCTTTCTTT. Residues: CASSVTAAANMNTEAFF. The chain links TRBV2 to TRBJ1-1; no clear D. V was pared by 4 bases and J by 0 bases, with 18 bases between. The CDR3 runs 17 residues. In germline, CDR1 is SNHLY, CDR2 FYNNEI. Looking up the rest from reference TRBV2 and TRBJ1-1 gives the full variable domain: EPEVTQTPSHQVTQMGQEVILRCVPISNHLYFYWYRQILGQKVEFLVSFYNNEISEKSEIFDDQFSVERPDGSNFTLKIRSTKLEDSAMYFCASSVTAAANMNTEAFFGQGTRLTVV.

This clone was recorded once. The chain carries TRBV11-2 and TRBJ2-7; D is ambiguous. The CDR3 totals 13 residues. Trimming took 0 bases from V and 1 from J, leaving 4 bases between them. Germline CDR1 SGHAT, CDR2 FQNNGV. The CDR3 DNA sequence: TGTGCCAGCAGCTTAGAACTTTCCTACGAGCAGTACTTC. Its translation: CASSLELSYEQYF.

This sequence joins TRBV27 and TRBJ1-1; a possible D gene is TRBD1 (6 bases). Germline V gene sequence: CDR1 MNHEY, CDR2 SMNVEV (reference sequence). This CDR3 is built from 13 residues. With 5 bases removed from V and 11 bases from J, the gap between germline ends came to 18 bases. CDR3: CASSPSPGESAFF. For the CDR3, the DNA is TGTGCCAGCAGTCCCTCACCAGGGGAGAGCGCTTTCTTT.

The rearrangement joins TRBV5-5 to TRBJ2-3; weak D call: TRBD1 (5 bases). The CDR3 contains 13 residues. The germline gives CDR1 SGHKS, CDR2 YYEKEE (reference sequence). V lost 1 base and J 6 bases, leaving 9 bases between the germline ends. The CDR3 region is CASSLPGSDTQYF. Here the CDR3 DNA reads TGTGCCAGCAGCTTGCCAGGGTCCGATACGCAGTATTTT. Based on the CDR3 plus reference TRBV5-5 and TRBJ2-3, the full variable domain is DAGVTQSPTHLIKTRGQQVTLRCSPISGHKSVSWYQQVLGQGPQFIFQYYEKEERGRGNFPDRFSARQFPNYSSELNVNALLLGDSALYLCASSLPGSDTQYFGPGTRLTVL.

Details on this clone: This sample also contains other DNA sequences that code for the same CDR3. The chain carries TRBV5-1 and TRBJ2-1; 8 bases align to TRBD2. Germline values: CDR1 SGHRS, CDR2 YFSETQ. This CDR3 is 14 amino acids long. Losses at the gene ends were 3 bases for V and 4 bases for J; bases not matched to a gene: 3. The CDR3: CASSSGGSYNEQFF. Here the CDR3 DNA reads TGCGCCAGCAGCTCGGGGGGGAGTTACAATGAGCAGTTCTTC.

The rearrangement uses TRBV4-3 and TRBJ1-5; no definite D call. CDR1 and CDR2 from the germline V gene are LGHNA and YSLEER. Trimming took 0 bases from V and 10 from J, leaving 10 bases between them. The CDR3 spans 13 residues. This CDR3 is CASSQERGDPQHF. The DNA for the CDR3 is TGCGCCAGCAGCCAAGAACGCGGAGATCCCCAGCATTTT.

This clone was seen a handful of times. The chain employs TRBV6-2 or TRBV6-3 and TRBJ1-2; weak D call: TRBD1 (6 bases). V was shortened by 6 bases and J by 4 bases, with 15 bases between the two germline ends. The CDR3 totals 14 residues. The germline V gene encodes CDR1 MNHEY and CDR2 SVGEGT. CDR3 DNA sequence: TGTGCCAGCAGCCCTTCAGGGGAACCCTATGGCTACACCTTC. It encodes CASSPSGEPYGYTF.

This clone was observed a few times. This sequence joins TRBV29-1 and TRBJ2-2; perhaps TRBD2 as D (6 bases). This CDR3 region has 14 residues. Germline lookup yields CDR1 SQVTM and CDR2 ANQGSEA. V was cut by 8 bases and J by 6 bases, with 19 bases left in between. The CDR3 DNA is TGCAGCACAGCAGGCGGGAATAGAGCCGGGGAGCTGTTTTTT. It codes for CSTAGGNRAGELFF.

This chain uses TRBV25-1 with TRBJ2-7; 9 bases are shared with TRBD1. The CDR3 loop spans 13 amino acids. Germline CDR1 and CDR2: MGHDK and SYGVNS. With V trimmed by 4 bases and J by 6 bases, 4 bases remained unmatched. The CDR3 sequence: CASSAGTGSEQYF. CDR3 bases: TGTGCCAGCAGTGCCGGGACAGGGAGCGAGCAGTACTTC.

This sequence joins TRBV4-1 and TRBJ1-1; no reliable D call. The germline V and J ends were trimmed by 0 bases and 1 base, with 9 bases remaining between them. This CDR3 comprises 15 residues. Germline loops: CDR1 MGHRA, CDR2 YSYEKL. The CDR3 protein is CASSQDGAKNTEAFF. The DNA of the CDR3 is TGCGCCAGCAGCCAAGACGGAGCAAAGAACACTGAAGCTTTCTTT.